Listed below are T cell receptor beta chains from one sample, sequenced in a study of CD8 T cells in ankylosing spondylitis. TCRdb fed the 5' RACE reads into MiXCR, producing one record per CDR3 protein. This table holds about 240,000 distinct CDR3 sequences, roughly 8% found once. The sequencing input was blood, either unsorted or a sorted T cell fraction (not recorded which). The source of these receptors is a female donor with ankylosing spondylitis or in good health (not recorded which). Each CDR3 is given with its conserved first and last residue. The D gene is left open where the match is weak. Expanded clones are given a class, and other clones once, few, many or no size at all.

size	D	V	J	DNA	CDR3
many	TRBD2	TRBV28	TRBJ2-7	TGTGCCAGCAGTTTTGGGGGGGTAGCCTACGAGCAGTACTTC	CASSFGGVAYEQYF
many	.	TRBV19	TRBJ1-1	TGTGCCAGTAGTATCCCGGGGGCAGGGAGCACTGAAGCTTTCTTT	CASSIPGAGSTEAFF
many	.	TRBV11-2	TRBJ2-2	TGTGCCAGCAGCCGGGGGGCTAGCACCGGGGAGCTGTTTTTT	CASSRGASTGELFF
many	.	TRBV5-6	TRBJ1-5	TGTGCCAGCAGCTTTTCGAACCAGCCCCAGCATTTT	CASSFSNQPQHF
many	.	TRBV12-3/TRBV12-4	TRBJ2-3	TGTGCCAGCAGTTTAGAATCCAGCACAGATACGCAGTATTTT	CASSLESSTDTQYF
many	.	TRBV10-3	TRBJ1-3	TGTGCCATCGGGACCCTCCGGTCCCTCTCTGGAAACACCATATATTTT	CAIGTLRSLSGNTIYF
many	TRBD2	TRBV20-1	TRBJ2-3	TGCAGTGCTGGGGGGACTAGCGGCGCCACAGATACGCAGTATTTT	CSAGGTSGATDTQYF
many	.	TRBV5-4	TRBJ2-5	TGTGCCAGCAGCTCTGGAGGAGGCCCGAAAGAGACCCAGTACTTC	CASSSGGGPKETQYF
many	.	TRBV7-2	TRBJ2-2	TGTGCCAGCAGCTTAGATCGAGGGATGGTGACCGGGGAGCTGTTTTTT	CASSLDRGMVTGELFF
many	.	TRBV4-3	TRBJ2-3	TGCGCCAGCAGCCATACGGAAAGTAGCACAGATACGCAGTATTTT	CASSHTESSTDTQYF
.	.	TRBV19	TRBJ2-5	TGTGCCAGTAATGGGGACTTCCAAGAGACCCAGTACTTC	CASNGDFQETQYF
many	.	TRBV20-1	TRBJ2-7	TGCAGTGTCCTGACAGGCTCCTACGAGCAGTACTTC	CSVLTGSYEQYF
many	.	TRBV29-1	TRBJ1-5	TGCAGCGTTAGAGGAGGAGGCAATCAGCCCCAGCATTTT	CSVRGGGNQPQHF
many	TRBD2	TRBV7-9	TRBJ2-1	TGTGCCAGCAGCCCATCGGGGACTAGGAACGACAATGAGCAGTTCTTC	CASSPSGTRNDNEQFF
many	.	TRBV12-3/TRBV12-4	TRBJ1-2	TGTGCCAGCAGTTCTGGGACGGCCTATGGCTACACCTTC	CASSSGTAYGYTF
many	TRBD2	TRBV18	TRBJ2-1	TGTGCCAGCTCACCACCCGGGACTAGCGGGACCAATGAGCAGTTCTTC	CASSPPGTSGTNEQFF
many	.	TRBV20-1	TRBJ2-7	TGCAGTGCTAGACCCAGGGGTGGCGACGAGCAGTACTTC	CSARPRGGDEQYF
many	.	TRBV5-8	TRBJ1-4	TGTGCCAGCAGTTTCAGGCGGCAAAAACTGTTTTTT	CASSFRRQKLFF
many	TRBD2	TRBV12-3/TRBV12-4	TRBJ2-2	TGTGCCAGCAGTTTAGTACCAGCGGGGGCCGGGGAGCTGTTTTTT	CASSLVPAGAGELFF
many	.	TRBV27	TRBJ2-4	TGTGCCAGCAGGGATTTAGCCAAAAACATTCAGTACTTC	CASRDLAKNIQYF
many	.	TRBV11-2	TRBJ1-1	TGTGCCAGCAGCTTAGTGGGGCAGAACACTGAAGCTTTCTTT	CASSLVGQNTEAFF
many	.	TRBV5-1	TRBJ2-6	TGCGCCAGCAGCTTGCTGCCTGGGGCCAACGTCCTGACTTTC	CASSLLPGANVLTF
many	.	TRBV10-3	TRBJ2-5	TGTGCCATCAGTGACGGGGGGCTTGGAGAGACCCAGTACTTC	CAISDGGLGETQYF
many	.	TRBV4-3	TRBJ2-2	TGCGCCAGCAGCCAAGGTGGGGCAGGAGCTAACACCGGGGAGCTGTTTTTT	CASSQGGAGANTGELFF
.	TRBD2	TRBV10-2	TRBJ2-6	TGCGCCAGCAGGATAGCGGGCGATAGGGGTGGGGCCAACGTCCTGACTTTC	CASRIAGDRGGANVLTF
.	.	TRBV7-2	TRBJ2-1	TGTGCCAGCAGCTTGGACTCCCACAATGAGCAGTTCTTC	CASSLDSHNEQFF
many	TRBD2	TRBV20-1	TRBJ2-3	TGCAGTGCCAGCGGGGACGAATACACAGATACGCAGTATTTT	CSASGDEYTDTQYF
many	.	TRBV7-2	TRBJ2-7	TGTGCCAGCAGCAAAAGGGCCTACGAGCAGTACTTC	CASSKRAYEQYF
few	.	TRBV6-2/TRBV6-3	TRBJ2-1	TGTGCCAGCAGCCTTACCTCAGGGGGGGGCTATGAGCAGTTCTTC	CASSLTSGGGYEQFF
.	.	TRBV30	TRBJ1-1	TGTGCCTGGAATGAACTCCAGCACGAAGCTTTCTTT	CAWNELQHEAFF
few	.	TRBV7-9	TRBJ1-2	TGTGCCAGCAGCCCTTCGGGGGAGGACTATGGCTACACCTTC	CASSPSGEDYGYTF
many	TRBD1	TRBV29-1	TRBJ2-3	TGCAGCGGGGGACAGATTACAGATACGCAGTATTTT	CSGGQITDTQYF
.	TRBD2	TRBV24-1	TRBJ2-1	TGTGTCACCAGTGATTGGGGGGGCAATGAGCAGTTCTTC	CVTSDWGGNEQFF
.	.	TRBV30	TRBJ2-1	TGTGCCTGGACTAGGGTGAAACTTGTATACAATGAGCAGTTCTTC	CAWTRVKLVYNEQFF
many	.	TRBV4-3	TRBJ2-3	TGCGCCAGCAGCCAAGATACATGGAATACGCAGTATTTT	CASSQDTWNTQYF
many	.	TRBV27	TRBJ2-3	TGTGCCAGCAGTTTATGGGGGTCAGATACGCAGTATTTT	CASSLWGSDTQYF
many	TRBD1	TRBV20-1	TRBJ1-1	TGCAGGCCCTCAGGACAGGGCGGCGCTGAAGCTTTCTTT	CRPSGQGGAEAFF
many	TRBD2	TRBV11-2	TRBJ2-7	TGTGCCAGCCAAGGACTAGCGGGGTTCTACGAGCAGTACTTC	CASQGLAGFYEQYF
many	.	TRBV5-1	TRBJ2-3	TGCGCCAGCAGCTCCCCAGTTTCAGATACGCAGTATTTT	CASSSPVSDTQYF
many	TRBD1	TRBV19	TRBJ1-2	TGTGCCAGTAGTGCGAGGACAGGAGACTATGGCTACACCTTC	CASSARTGDYGYTF
many	.	TRBV20-1	TRBJ2-7	TGCAGTGCCCCCGGGGTGGCGGGACCACCCAACGAGCAGTACTTC	CSAPGVAGPPNEQYF
.	.	TRBV5-1	TRBJ2-7	TGCGCCAGCAGCCCTGAGGGGTCTCGCCTCTACGAGCAGTACTTC	CASSPEGSRLYEQYF
many	.	TRBV20-1	TRBJ2-7	TGCAGTGCTAGAGATTCTAGGACGGTCTCCTACGAGCAGTACTTC	CSARDSRTVSYEQYF
many	TRBD1	TRBV5-1	TRBJ1-2	TGCGCCAGCAGCTTGGAGCGACAGGGGACGGGATATGGCTACACCTTC	CASSLERQGTGYGYTF
many	.	TRBV12-3/TRBV12-4	TRBJ2-7	TGTGCCAGCAGCTCGGACGGAATGATGCCCATTGGGCAGTACTTC	CASSSDGMMPIGQYF
many	.	TRBV7-2	TRBJ2-2	TGTGCCAGCAGCTACCCCCTTTCCACCGGGGAGCTGTTTTTT	CASSYPLSTGELFF
many	TRBD2	TRBV12-5	TRBJ2-2	TGTGCTAGTGGAGGAGCGGGAGGGTACACCGGGGAGCTGTTTTTT	CASGGAGGYTGELFF
many	TRBD1	TRBV3-1	TRBJ1-4	TGTGCCAGCAGCCAGACAGGGTCTAAGGAAAAACTGTTTTTT	CASSQTGSKEKLFF
many	.	TRBV6-5	TRBJ1-2	TGTGCCAGCAGTTACTCCGGGGAAGGGAGGAATGGCTACACCTTC	CASSYSGEGRNGYTF
many	.	TRBV30	TRBJ2-7	TGTGCCTGGAGTAGACAGGATGGGGAGCAGTACTTC	CAWSRQDGEQYF
many	.	TRBV6-2/TRBV6-3	TRBJ1-6	TGTGCCAGACGCGGTCAAGCGTCTGCGTCACCCCTCCACTTT	CARRGQASASPLHF
.	.	TRBV7-2	TRBJ1-2	TGTGCCAGCAGCTTAGACCGGGGGTTCTATGGCTACACCTTC	CASSLDRGFYGYTF
.	.	TRBV7-2	TRBJ2-1	TGTGCCAGCAGCTTCGTATCAAGCTCCTACAATGAGCAGTTCTTC	CASSFVSSSYNEQFF
many	TRBD1	TRBV10-3	TRBJ2-3	TGTGCCATCAGTCGGACAGGGCCGGATACGCAGTATTTT	CAISRTGPDTQYF